Presented here are 25 T cell receptor beta chains from one specimen sequenced in a study of blood T cell repertoires in COVID-19. Measured with immunoSEQ multiplex PCR; TCRdb has only the in-frame clones, and not every one. The sample has some 200,000 clones; about 93% are singletons. Sequencing was carried out using peripheral blood. These receptors all stem from a man aged 30-40 years with COVID-19, enrolled during active disease.

The chain employs TRBV19 and TRBJ1-2; TRBD1 might be the D (5 bases). The length of the CDR3 is 12 residues. Trimming stripped 6 bases from V and 5 bases from J, with 10 bases between. The V gene's germline CDR1 is LNHDA and CDR2 SQIVND (reference sequence). CDR3 in amino acids: CASSSGGYGYTF. CDR3 in DNA: TGTGCCAGTAGCTCGGGGGGATATGGCTACACCTTC.

This chain links TRBV7-6 with TRBJ2-3; tentative D call: TRBD1 (6 bases). In germline, CDR1 is SGHVS, CDR2 FNYEAQ. V was cut by 2 bases and J by 1 base, with 10 bases left in between. The CDR3 sequence is 15 residues long. The CDR3 region has the DNA TGTGCCAGCAGCTTACAGGGGCCGGGCACAGATACGCAGTATTTT. Its translation: CASSLQGPGTDTQYF.

Only one count was recorded for this clone. The V and J genes are TRBV19 and TRBJ1-4; 8 bases match TRBD1. The ends lost 5 bases at V and 8 bases at J; junction bases unmatched: 10. The CDR3 sequence is 15 residues long. CDR1 LNHDA and CDR2 SQIVND come from the germline V gene (reference sequence). DNA for the CDR3: TGTGCCAGTAGTTTCGGGACAGGTCGAGGCGAAAAACTGTTTTTT. Its translation is CASSFGTGRGEKLFF.

V and J are TRBV5-1 and TRBJ2-3; D remains unclear. The CDR3 length is 11 residues. From germline, CDR1 is SGHRS and CDR2 YFSETQ. With 5 bases removed from V and 6 bases from J, the gap between germline ends came to 7 bases. The CDR3 region is CASRRTDTQYF. The DNA for the CDR3 is TGCGCCAGCAGGAGAACCGATACGCAGTATTTT.

The chain joins TRBV3-1 (or the pseudogene TRBV3-2) to TRBJ1-1; D perhaps matches TRBD1 (5 bases). The CDR3 runs 13 residues. V lost 0 bases to trimming and J lost 7 bases, with 9 bases between them. CDR1 and CDR2 (germline): LGHDT, YNNKEL (reference sequence). The CDR3: CASSQEGANEAFF. The CDR3 DNA is TGTGCCAGCAGCCAAGAAGGGGCTAATGAAGCTTTCTTT.

V usage is TRBV27 and J usage is TRBJ1-2; 7 bases are shared with TRBD1. The CDR3 runs 13 residues. Germline V gene lookup returns CDR1 MNHEY and CDR2 SMNVEV (reference sequence). Trimming removed 8 bases from V and 2 bases from J; junction bases left unmatched: 5. CDR3 DNA sequence: TGTGCCAGCTCGAAGGGGGCGAACTATGGCTACACCTTC. Protein: CASSKGANYGYTF.

The chain is built from TRBV6-5 and TRBJ1-1; TRBD1 might be the D (5 bases). The V gene lost 5 bases and the J gene lost 0 bases, with 7 bases spanning the gap. The CDR3 runs 13 residues. Germline CDR1 reads MNHEY; CDR2 reads SVGAGI. The CDR3 sequence is CASSRQMNTEAFF. As DNA, the CDR3 is TGTGCCAGCAGTCGACAGATGAACACTGAAGCTTTCTTT.

The chain carries TRBV9 and TRBJ1-3; 9 nucleotides match TRBD1. From germline, CDR1 is SGDLS and CDR2 YYNGEE. With 2 bases clipped from V and 4 bases from J, the junction kept 7 bases outside the gene matches. The CDR3 loop spans 16 amino acids. The DNA for the CDR3 is TGTGCCAGCAGCGTCAATCACAGGGGGCCGGGAAACACCATATATTTT. Translation gives CASSVNHRGPGNTIYF.

The chain links TRBV27 to TRBJ1-2; 7 bases match TRBD1. The germline gives CDR1 MNHEY, CDR2 SMNVEV (reference sequence). With V trimmed by 5 bases and J by 6 bases, 9 bases remained unmatched. CDR3 length: 14 amino acids. Here the CDR3 reads CASSPKTGSDGYTF. As DNA, the CDR3 is TGTGCCAGCAGTCCTAAGACAGGGTCTGATGGCTACACCTTC.

The V gene is TRBV21-1, the J gene TRBJ2-1; the listed D gene, TRBD2, was not tested against the DNA. TRBV21-1 is a pseudogene. The CDR3 consists of 15 residues. The CDR3 protein is CASSKGGRLSNEQFF. CDR3 sequence (DNA): TGTGCCAGCAGCAAAGGAGGGCGGCTATCGAATGAGCAGTTCTTC.

This chain uses TRBV5-1 with TRBJ2-3, with TRBD2 matching over 14 bases. The CDR3 length is 17 residues. Unmatched junction bases numbered 3, after V lost 1 base and J lost 2 bases. Germline V lookup: CDR1 SGHRS, CDR2 YFSETQ. The CDR3 DNA reads TGCGCCAGCAGCTTGCGACTAGCGGGGGGGATCACAGATACGCAGTATTTT. Translated: CASSLRLAGGITDTQYF.

The V call is TRBV6-5, the J call TRBJ1-3; D remains unclear. With 7 bases removed from V and 0 bases from J, the gap between germline ends came to 4 bases. Germline V gene data show CDR1 as MNHEY and CDR2 as SVGAGI. The CDR3 totals 12 residues. The CDR3 nucleotides are TGTGCCAGCAAGCGCTCTGGAAACACCATATATTTT. It encodes CASKRSGNTIYF.

As to this clone: In the same sample, other DNA sequences code for this CDR3. The rearrangement links TRBV5-1 to TRBJ1-3; D is undetermined. The germline V gene encodes CDR1 SGHRS and CDR2 YFSETQ. Deletions cut 0 bases from V and 3 bases from J, with 7 bases between. The CDR3 covers 14 residues. CDR3 region: CASSLAGYGNTIYF. The DNA for the CDR3 is TGCGCCAGCAGCTTGGCGGGATATGGAAACACCATATATTTT.

This chain joins TRBV19 and TRBJ2-1, with D perhaps TRBD2 (5 bases). This CDR3 has 13 residues. V gave up 8 bases and J gave up 3 bases, with 11 bases separating them. Germline CDR1 is LNHDA and CDR2 is SQIVND (reference sequence). The CDR3 coding sequence is TGTGCCAGTCGGGGTGGTTTCTACAATGAGCAGTTCTTC. Translating it yields CASRGGFYNEQFF.

The V call is TRBV12-5, the J call TRBJ1-1; D perhaps matches TRBD1 (6 bases). Germline V lookup: CDR1 LGHNT, CDR2 FRNRAP. This CDR3 contains 14 residues. V was trimmed by 7 bases and J by 1 base, leaving 13 bases between them. CDR3 residues: CASDTGRANTEAFF. As DNA, the CDR3 is TGTGCTAGTGACACAGGGCGCGCGAACACTGAAGCTTTCTTT.

The chain joins TRBV24-1 to TRBJ1-5; no firm D call. The ends were cut back, 8 bases at V and 7 bases at J, with 11 bases in the middle. The germline gives CDR1 KGHDR, CDR2 SFDVKD. This CDR3 has 12 residues. The CDR3 nucleotides read TGTGCCACCATTTTTTTAAGCCAGCCCCAGCATTTT. Translating gives CATIFLSQPQHF.

The chain couples TRBV3-1 (or the pseudogene TRBV3-2) to TRBJ1-6; D remains unclear. Trimming removed 1 base at V and 5 bases at J, with 6 bases between. The CDR3 is made up of 14 amino acids. CDR1 and CDR2 from the germline V gene are LGHDT and YNNKEL (reference sequence). The CDR3 loop reads CASSQGRNNSPLHF. The CDR3 region has the DNA TGTGCCAGCAGCCAAGGGAGGAATAATTCACCCCTCCACTTT.

This chain links TRBV3-1 (or the pseudogene TRBV3-2) with TRBJ1-3, with D tentatively TRBD1 (6 bases). This CDR3 contains 15 residues. V was cut by 7 bases and J by 2 bases, with 15 bases left in between. Germline V gene sequence: CDR1 LGHDT, CDR2 YNNKEL (reference sequence). CDR3 DNA sequence: TGTGCCAGCACCACCCACTCAGGGGCTGGAAACACCATATATTTT. Residues: CASTTHSGAGNTIYF.

As to this clone: Other DNA sequences within the sample encode an identical CDR3. V gene TRBV5-1 combines with J gene TRBJ2-6; D gene unclear. Looked up from germline, CDR1 is SGHRS and CDR2 is YFSETQ. The CDR3 has 15 residues. Trimming took off 0 bases at V and 0 bases at J, with 4 bases between the two ends. The CDR3 protein is CASSLGGSGANVLTF. In DNA form, the CDR3 reads TGCGCCAGCAGCTTGGGCGGCTCTGGGGCCAACGTCCTGACTTTC.

The chain joins TRBV5-4 to TRBJ1-2; D may be TRBD1 (5 bases). Germline CDR1 reads SGHNT; CDR2 reads YYREEE (reference sequence). The CDR3 is made up of 13 amino acids. Trimming removed 4 bases from V and 8 bases from J, with 15 bases in between. The CDR3 nucleotides are TGTGCCAGCAGCCTAGGGGCCGGGCAGGGCTACACCTTC. Residues: CASSLGAGQGYTF.

The chain couples TRBV24-1 to TRBJ1-1, with D hard to call. CDR3 size: 14 residues. Germline CDR1 KGHDR, CDR2 SFDVKD. The V end was cut by 4 bases, the J end by 6 bases, with 14 bases between. CDR3 DNA sequence: TGTGCCACCAGTGAGGCGACTATGGACCCTGAAGCTTTCTTT. Translated, it gives CATSEATMDPEAFF.

The CDR3 loop is CASSYSGFSGNTIYF. Written as DNA, the CDR3 is TGTGCCAGCAGTTACTCCGGGTTCTCTGGAAACACCATATATTTT. The V gene is TRBV6-5, the J gene TRBJ1-3; D gene unclear. This CDR3 has 15 residues. Trimming took off 0 bases at V and 0 bases at J, with 6 bases between the two ends. Germline-derived CDR1 and CDR2 are MNHEY and SVGAGI.

The chain employs TRBV27 and TRBJ1-5, with TRBD1 as a possible D gene (6 bases). The CDR3 spans 13 residues. Deletions cut 6 bases from V and 4 bases from J, with 10 bases between. Germline CDR1 reads MNHEY; CDR2 reads SMNVEV (reference sequence). CDR3 residues: CASSRDRNQPQHF. The DNA of the CDR3 is TGTGCCAGCAGCCGCGACAGGAATCAGCCCCAGCATTTT.

V usage is TRBV3-1 (or the pseudogene TRBV3-2) and J usage is TRBJ2-7; 7 bases agree with TRBD1. The CDR3 is made up of 13 amino acids. With 4 bases clipped from V and 0 bases from J, the junction kept 0 bases outside the gene matches. Germline loops: CDR1 LGHDT, CDR2 YNNKEL (reference sequence). CDR3: CASSRDSSYEQYF. The CDR3 region has the DNA TGTGCCAGCAGCCGGGACAGCTCCTACGAGCAGTACTTC.

The CDR3 protein is CASKEGVGTASYNEQFF. The DNA for the CDR3 is TGTGCCAGCAAGGAGGGGGTCGGGACAGCTTCCTACAATGAGCAGTTCTTC. The rearrangement uses TRBV2 and TRBJ2-1, with a possible D match to TRBD1 (7 bases). The CDR3 extends over 17 amino acids. Trimming removed 7 bases from V and 1 base from J, with 20 bases in between. Germline CDR1 is SNHLY and CDR2 is FYNNEI. Filled out from reference TRBV2 and TRBJ2-1, the complete variable domain reads EPEVTQTPSHQVTQMGQEVILRCVPISNHLYFYWYRQILGQKVEFLVSFYNNEISEKSEIFDDQFSVERPDGSNFTLKIRSTKLEDSAMYFCASKEGVGTASYNEQFFGPGTRLTVL.